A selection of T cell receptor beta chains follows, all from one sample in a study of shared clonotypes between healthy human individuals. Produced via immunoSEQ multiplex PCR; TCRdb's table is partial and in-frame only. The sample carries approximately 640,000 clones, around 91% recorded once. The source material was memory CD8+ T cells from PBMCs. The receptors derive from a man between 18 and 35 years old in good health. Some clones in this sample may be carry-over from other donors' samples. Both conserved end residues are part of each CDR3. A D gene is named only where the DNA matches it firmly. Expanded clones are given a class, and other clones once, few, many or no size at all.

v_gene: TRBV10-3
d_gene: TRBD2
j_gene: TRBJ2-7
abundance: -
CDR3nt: TGTGCCATCGGTAGCGGGGGGGAGCAGTACTTC
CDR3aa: CAIGSGGEQYF

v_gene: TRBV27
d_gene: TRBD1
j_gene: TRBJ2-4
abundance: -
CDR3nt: TGTGCCAGCAGCGACAGGGGGGCGGGTGACATTCAGTACTTC
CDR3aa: CASSDRGAGDIQYF

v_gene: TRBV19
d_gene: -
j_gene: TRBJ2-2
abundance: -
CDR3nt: TGTGCCAGCCGGGACTTGAACACCGGGGAGCTGTTTTTT
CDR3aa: CASRDLNTGELFF

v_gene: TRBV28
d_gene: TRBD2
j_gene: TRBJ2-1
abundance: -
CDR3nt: TGTGCCAGCTATCCCCGACTAGCGGGAGGAATTAACAATGAGCAGTTCTTC
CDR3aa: CASYPRLAGGINNEQFF

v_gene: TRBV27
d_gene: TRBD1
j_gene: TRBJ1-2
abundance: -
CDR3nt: TGTGCCAGCAGTTTGGGGCCACAGGGGGCATATAATGGCTACACCTTC
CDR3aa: CASSLGPQGAYNGYTF

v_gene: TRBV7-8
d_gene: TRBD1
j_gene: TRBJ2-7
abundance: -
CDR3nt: TGTGCCAGCAGATTAGGACAGGGGGCCTACGAGCAGTACTTC
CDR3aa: CASRLGQGAYEQYF

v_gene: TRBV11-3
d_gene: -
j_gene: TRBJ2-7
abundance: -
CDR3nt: TGTGCCAGCAGCTTTGGCAGCTACGAGCAGTACTTC
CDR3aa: CASSFGSYEQYF

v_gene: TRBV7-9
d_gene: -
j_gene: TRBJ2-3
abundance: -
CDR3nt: TGTGCCAGCAGCTTATCGATTGGGCGAAGGGATACGCAGTATTTT
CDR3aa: CASSLSIGRRDTQYF

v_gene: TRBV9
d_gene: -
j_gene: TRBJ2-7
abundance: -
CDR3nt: TGTGCCAGCAGTTCCGCGGCTGTTTCCTACGAGCAGTACTTC
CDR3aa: CASSSAAVSYEQYF

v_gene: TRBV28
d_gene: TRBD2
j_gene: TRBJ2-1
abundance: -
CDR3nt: TGTGCCAGCAGGGGGGGGACTAGCCGGTACCACAATGAGCAGTTCTTC
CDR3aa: CASRGGTSRYHNEQFF

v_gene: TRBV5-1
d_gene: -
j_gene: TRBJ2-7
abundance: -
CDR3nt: TGCGCCAGCAGCTTGGTGTCCTACGAGCAGTACTTC
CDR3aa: CASSLVSYEQYF

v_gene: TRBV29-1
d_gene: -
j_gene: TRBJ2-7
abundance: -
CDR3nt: TGCAGCGTCGAAGGTATGGGGACCCTCGGGTCGGAGCAGTACTTC
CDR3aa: CSVEGMGTLGSEQYF

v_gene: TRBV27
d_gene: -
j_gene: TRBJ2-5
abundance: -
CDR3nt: TGTGCCAGCAGTCCAAGGACGGGGCTCACTTCGGAAGAGACCCAGTACTTC
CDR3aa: CASSPRTGLTSEETQYF

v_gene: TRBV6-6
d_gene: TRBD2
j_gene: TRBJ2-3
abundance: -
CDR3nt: TGTGCCAGCAGTTACTCGGAGACTAGCGGGAAGGATACGCAGTATTTT
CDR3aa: CASSYSETSGKDTQYF

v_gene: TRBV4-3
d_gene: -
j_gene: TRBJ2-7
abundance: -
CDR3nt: TGCGCCAGCAGCCAAGATATATCCCTGTCCTACGAGCAGTACTTC
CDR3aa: CASSQDISLSYEQYF

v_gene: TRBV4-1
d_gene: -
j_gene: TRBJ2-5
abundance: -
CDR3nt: TGCGCCAGCAGCCACGGAGTCAGAGAACGGGACCCCCCAGAGACCCAGTACTTC
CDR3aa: CASSHGVRERDPPETQYF

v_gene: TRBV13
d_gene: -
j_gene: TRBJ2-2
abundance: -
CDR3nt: TGTGCCAGCAGCTTAGTGGCGAACACCGGGGAGCTGTTTTTT
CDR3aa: CASSLVANTGELFF

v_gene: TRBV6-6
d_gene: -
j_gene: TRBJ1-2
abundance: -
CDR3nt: TGTGCCAGCCGTCTGGGCCCAACTCCTTATGGCTACACCTTC
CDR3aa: CASRLGPTPYGYTF

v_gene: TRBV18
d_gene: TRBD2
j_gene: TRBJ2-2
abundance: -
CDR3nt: TGTGCCAGCTCACCAAACGGACTAGCGGCAGAGAACACCGGGGAGCTGTTTTTT
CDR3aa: CASSPNGLAAENTGELFF

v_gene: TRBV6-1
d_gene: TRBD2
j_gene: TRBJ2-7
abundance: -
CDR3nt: TGTGCCAGCAGTGAGGGACTACGTTCCGAGCAGTACTTC
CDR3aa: CASSEGLRSEQYF

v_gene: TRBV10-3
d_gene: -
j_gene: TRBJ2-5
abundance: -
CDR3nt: TGTGCCATCAGTGATTCCGACTCGACCTACGTCTCCCAAGAGACCCAGTACTTC
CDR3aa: CAISDSDSTYVSQETQYF

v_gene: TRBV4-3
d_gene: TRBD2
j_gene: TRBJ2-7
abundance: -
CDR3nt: TGCGCCAGCAGCCCAGGTAGCGGGGAGCAGTACTTC
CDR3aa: CASSPGSGEQYF

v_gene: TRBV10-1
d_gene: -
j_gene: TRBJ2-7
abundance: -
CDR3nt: TGCGCCAGCAGTTACACGAGTTACGAGCAGTACTTC
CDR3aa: CASSYTSYEQYF

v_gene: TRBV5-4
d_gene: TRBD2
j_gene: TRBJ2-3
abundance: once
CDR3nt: TGTGCCAGCACCACCTCGGGAGGCGCAGATACGCAGTATTTT
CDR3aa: CASTTSGGADTQYF

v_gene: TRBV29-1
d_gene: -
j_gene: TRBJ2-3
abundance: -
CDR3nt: TGCAGCGTTGAAATTGGCGTAGGGCAATGGAGCACAGATACGCAGTATTTT
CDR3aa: CSVEIGVGQWSTDTQYF

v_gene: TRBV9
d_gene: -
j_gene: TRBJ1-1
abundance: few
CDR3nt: TGTGCCAGCAGCGAACGGAGGAACACTGAAGCTTTCTTT
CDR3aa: CASSERRNTEAFF

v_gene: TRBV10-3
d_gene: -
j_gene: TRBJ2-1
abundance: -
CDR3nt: TGTGCCATCAGTGACGGACAGCTCTCCTACAATGAGCAGTTCTTC
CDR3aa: CAISDGQLSYNEQFF

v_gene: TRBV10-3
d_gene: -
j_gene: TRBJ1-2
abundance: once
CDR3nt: TGTGCCATCAGTGACTCCTATGGCTACACCTTC
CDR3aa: CAISDSYGYTF

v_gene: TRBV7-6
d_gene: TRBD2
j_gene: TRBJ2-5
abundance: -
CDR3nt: TGTGCCAGCAGCCTGACTAGCGGACAAGAGACCCAGTACTTC
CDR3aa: CASSLTSGQETQYF

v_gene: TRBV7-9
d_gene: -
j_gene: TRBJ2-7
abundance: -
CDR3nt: TGTGCCAGCAGCGGTTGGGAGGCAACACCACTGTACGAGAGGCAGTACTTC
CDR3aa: CASSGWEATPLYERQYF

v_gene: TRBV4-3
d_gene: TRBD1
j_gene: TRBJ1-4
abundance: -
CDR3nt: TGCGCCAGCAGCCGTGGACAGGGGAATGAAAAACTGTTTTTT
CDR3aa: CASSRGQGNEKLFF

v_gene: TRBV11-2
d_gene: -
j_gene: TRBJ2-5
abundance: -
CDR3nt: TGTGCCAGCAGCTCCGGCTTGCCCCGGGAGACCCAGTACTTC
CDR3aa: CASSSGLPRETQYF

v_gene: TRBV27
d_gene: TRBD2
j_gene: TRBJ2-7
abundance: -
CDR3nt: TGTGCCAGCAGTTTAGTTCGTAGACTAGCGGGAATCGAGCAGTACTTC
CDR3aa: CASSLVRRLAGIEQYF

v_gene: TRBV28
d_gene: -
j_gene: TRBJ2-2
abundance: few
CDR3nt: TGTGCCAGCAGTGGGGGCCGGACCGCGAACACCGGGGAGCTGTTTTTT
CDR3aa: CASSGGRTANTGELFF

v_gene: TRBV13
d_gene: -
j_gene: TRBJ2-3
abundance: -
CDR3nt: TGTGCCAGCAGCTTAACGTTCGATACGCAGTATTTT
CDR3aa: CASSLTFDTQYF

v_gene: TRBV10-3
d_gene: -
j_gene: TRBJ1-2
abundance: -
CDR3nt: TGTGCCATCAGTCCCGGGGACGGGGATAATGGCTACACCTTC
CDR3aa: CAISPGDGDNGYTF

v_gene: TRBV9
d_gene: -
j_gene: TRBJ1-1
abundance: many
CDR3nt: TGTGCCAGCAGCGTAGAAGGTCACGAACAGGGACTACCCCACACTGAAGCTTTCTTT
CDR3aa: CASSVEGHEQGLPHTEAFF

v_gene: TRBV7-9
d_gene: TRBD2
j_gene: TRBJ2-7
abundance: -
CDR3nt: TGTGCCAGCAACCTGGGGCTAGCGGGAGATATCGAGCAGTACTTC
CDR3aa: CASNLGLAGDIEQYF

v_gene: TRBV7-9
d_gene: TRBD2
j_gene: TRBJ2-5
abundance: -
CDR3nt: TGTGCCAGCAGTCCCTCTCCGGGACTAGCGGGTGTCAAAGAGACCCAGTACTTC
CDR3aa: CASSPSPGLAGVKETQYF

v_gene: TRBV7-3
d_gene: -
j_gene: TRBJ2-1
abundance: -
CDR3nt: TGTGCCAGCAGCTTAGGATTAGGAGGGATCTACAATGAGCAGTTCTTC
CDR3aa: CASSLGLGGIYNEQFF

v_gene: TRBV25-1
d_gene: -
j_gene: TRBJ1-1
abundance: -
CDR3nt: TGTGCCAGCGGGGGGGGCGGAGGGTCAGCTTTCTTT
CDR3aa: CASGGGGGSAFF

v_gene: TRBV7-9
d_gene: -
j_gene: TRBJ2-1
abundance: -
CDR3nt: TGTGCCAGCATCCTAGAAGGGACCCACAATGAGCAGTTCTTC
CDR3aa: CASILEGTHNEQFF

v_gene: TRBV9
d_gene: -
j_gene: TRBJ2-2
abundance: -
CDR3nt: TGTGCCAGCAGCGAGACTGGAACCGGGGAGCTGTTTTTT
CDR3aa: CASSETGTGELFF

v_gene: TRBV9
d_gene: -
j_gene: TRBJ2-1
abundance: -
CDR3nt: TGTGCCAGCAGCGTAGGTCGGGGAGTCGGGAATGAGCAGTTCTTC
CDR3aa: CASSVGRGVGNEQFF

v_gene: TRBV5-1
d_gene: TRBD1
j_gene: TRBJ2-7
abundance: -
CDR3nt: TGCGCCAGCAGCCCGGGACAGGGGGCTTACGAGCAGTACTTC
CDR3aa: CASSPGQGAYEQYF

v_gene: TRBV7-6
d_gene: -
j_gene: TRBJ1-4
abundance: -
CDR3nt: TGTGCCAGCAGCTTAGATCACAGTTCCTCCAGAGGGGGACTGTTTTTT
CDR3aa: CASSLDHSSSRGGLFF

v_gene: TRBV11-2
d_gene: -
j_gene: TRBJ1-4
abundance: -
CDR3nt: TGTGCCAGCAGCGAATTCAGGTTTGGAAAACTGTTTTTT
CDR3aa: CASSEFRFGKLFF

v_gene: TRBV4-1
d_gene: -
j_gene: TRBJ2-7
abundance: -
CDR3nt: TGCGCCAGCAGCCGCGGGACAGCAATCTCCTACGAGCAGTACTTC
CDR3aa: CASSRGTAISYEQYF

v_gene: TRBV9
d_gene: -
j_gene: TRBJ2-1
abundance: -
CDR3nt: TGTGCCAGCAGCGTGGGCGGGGTCGGTGAGCAGTTCTTC
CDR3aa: CASSVGGVGEQFF